The present T cell receptor beta chain was sequenced within a study of blood T cell repertoires in COVID-19. Study context: Both acute and convalescent COVID-19 samples were obtained from the United States, Italy and Spain. Sources were T cells, B-cell-depleted T cells, or PBMCs; the material itself was cDNA or gDNA.

Authors' methods: How many nucleated cells were present was estimated from reference gene primer amplification. Some clones are missing from TCRdb's copy, which holds only in-frame ones; the method was immunoSEQ multiplex PCR. D and trimming come from the DNA, and the V and J calls and clone size come from that table. The sample has more than 80,000 clones; about 83% are singletons. This clone was seen a handful of times. V shed 4 bases and J shed 0 bases, with 14 bases lying between them. Germline loops: CDR1 LGHDT, CDR2 YNNKEL (reference sequence). The CDR3 sequence is 16 residues long. The source is a man aged 50-59 years with active COVID-19. Source material: peripheral blood. The chain couples TRBV3-1 (or the pseudogene TRBV3-2) to TRBJ2-3, with a tentative D call TRBD1 (5 bases). CDR3 sequence: CASSLLSGASTDTQYF. In nucleotides, the CDR3 is TGTGCCAGCAGCCTCCTTAGTGGGGCTAGCACAGATACGCAGTATTTT.